A selection of T cell receptor beta chains follows, all from one sample in a study of blood T cell repertoires in COVID-19. Measured with immunoSEQ multiplex PCR; TCRdb has only the in-frame clones, and not every one. The data hold more than 200,000 clones, with around 82% observed a single time. The material sequenced was peripheral blood. Every receptor here comes from a man aged 50 to 59 with active or convalescent COVID-19. Each CDR3 is given with its conserved first and last residue. D genes are given only for firm matches. A clone size is listed for some rows: how often the clone was seen (once, few, many), or a class if it is expanded.

V gene,J gene,D gene,clone size,CDR3 protein,CDR3 DNA
TRBV10-3,TRBJ1-3,-,-,CAISEGENTIYF,TGTGCCATCAGTGAGGGAGAGAACACCATATATTTT
TRBV19,TRBJ2-5,-,-,CASSITGFGETQYF,TGTGCCAGTAGTATAACCGGGTTTGGGGAGACCCAGTACTTC
TRBV7-8,TRBJ1-4,-,-,CASSWNRVVANEKLFF,TGTGCCAGCAGCTGGAACAGGGTTGTGGCTAATGAAAAACTGTTTTTT
TRBV30,TRBJ2-2,TRBD2,-,CAWVTSQRLAGGTGELFF,TGTGCCTGGGTCACGTCGCAGCGACTAGCGGGAGGCACCGGGGAGCTGTTTTTT
TRBV11-2,TRBJ1-6,TRBD1,few,CASSLDRGNSPLHF,TGTGCCAGCAGCTTAGACAGGGGGAATTCACCCCTCCACTTT
TRBV4-3,TRBJ1-5,-,many,CASSQEVGQGNQPQHF,TGCGCCAGCAGCCAAGAAGTGGGGCAGGGCAATCAGCCCCAGCATTTT
TRBV21-1,TRBJ1-2,-,-,CASSLRVRYGYTF,TGTGCCAGCAGCCTCCGGGTCCGGTATGGCTACACCTTC
TRBV2,TRBJ2-7,TRBD1,-,CARERGTGRTEQYF,TGTGCCAGGGAACGGGGGACAGGGAGGACCGAGCAGTACTTC
TRBV29-1,TRBJ1-1,TRBD1,-,CSVTGTGHEAFF,TGCAGCGTTACCGGGACAGGGCATGAAGCTTTCTTT
TRBV7-9,TRBJ1-4,-,once,CASSSPHPDSYEKLFF,TGTGCCAGCAGCTCCCCCCACCCGGACAGTTATGAAAAACTGTTTTTT
TRBV28,TRBJ1-4,-,-,CAAGGGGEKLFF,TGTGCCGCGGGGGGCGGGGGTGAAAAACTGTTTTTT
TRBV4-1,TRBJ2-2,-,-,CASSPLPGTGELFF,TGCGCCAGCAGCCCACTGCCGGGAACCGGGGAGCTGTTTTTT
TRBV25-1,TRBJ2-7,-,many,CASSEELGSSYEQYF,TGTGCCAGCAGTGAAGAGTTGGGCAGCTCCTACGAGCAGTACTTC
TRBV7-6,TRBJ2-7,-,-,CASSLSGGRTLYEQYF,TGTGCCAGCAGCCTCTCCGGCGGACGGACACTCTATGAGCAGTACTTC
TRBV19,TRBJ1-2,TRBD1,-,CASSMDRGIYGYTF,TGTGCCAGTAGTATGGACAGGGGGATCTATGGCTACACCTTC
TRBV7-3,TRBJ2-2,-,few,CASSPMDRPTGELFF,TGTGCCAGCAGCCCAATGGACAGACCCACCGGGGAGCTGTTTTTT
TRBV9,TRBJ2-3,TRBD2,-,CASSPASGGGSDTQYF,TGTGCCAGCAGCCCGGCTAGCGGGGGGGGATCAGATACGCAGTATTTT
TRBV5-1,TRBJ1-4,TRBD1,-,CASSTTGDHATNEKLFF,TGCGCCAGCAGCACGACAGGGGACCATGCAACTAATGAAAAACTGTTTTTT
TRBV28,TRBJ1-3,-,-,CASSLLRVSSGNTIYF,TGTGCCAGCAGCCTTCTCAGGGTGAGCTCTGGAAACACCATATATTTT
TRBV19,TRBJ2-3,-,-,CASSIVTGSGQYF,TGTGCCAGTAGTATAGTGACGGGGAGTGGGCAGTATTTT
TRBV10-3,TRBJ1-6,TRBD1,-,CAISESQGAINSPLHF,TGTGCCATCAGTGAGTCTCAGGGGGCCATTAATTCACCCCTCCACTTT
TRBV5-1,TRBJ2-5,TRBD2,-,CASSLGTSAGKTQYF,TGCGCCAGCAGCTTGGGAACTAGCGCGGGGAAGACCCAGTACTTC
TRBV7-9,TRBJ1-2,TRBD1,-,CASSLVGTGGPYGYTF,TGTGCCAGCAGCTTAGTTGGGACAGGGGGTCCCTATGGCTACACCTTC
TRBV4-2,TRBJ1-2,-,-,CASSQVGGTGGYTF,TGTGCCAGCAGCCAAGTCGGAGGTACAGGGGGCTACACCTTC
TRBV30,TRBJ2-6,-,-,CAWSVPESGANVLTF,TGTGCCTGGAGTGTTCCTGAGTCTGGGGCCAACGTCCTGACTTTC